The rows below give T cell receptor beta chains drawn from one sample of a study of blood T cell repertoires in COVID-19. Sequencing used immunoSEQ multiplex PCR; TCRdb keeps in-frame clones, though not all of them. Altogether about 190,000 clones are present, around nine tenths being singletons, with the ten largest covering less than 1.5%. Sequenced material: peripheral blood. Every receptor here comes from a man aged 25-40 years with acute or convalescent COVID-19. Both conserved end residues are part of each CDR3. The D gene is left open where the match is weak. A row's size may be missing; if present it is once, few, many or a size class.

>TRBJ2-3|TRBV30|few|NA
CAWSVRGPSDTQYF
TGTGCCTGGAGTGTAAGAGGGCCATCGGATACGCAGTATTTT
>TRBJ2-5|TRBV9|NA|TRBD1
CASSVGQGQETQYF
TGTGCCAGCAGCGTAGGACAGGGGCAAGAGACCCAGTACTTC
>TRBJ2-7|TRBV6-5|NA|NA
CASRNPGSGRQYF
TGTGCCAGCAGGAACCCAGGGTCAGGGCGGCAGTACTTC
>TRBJ1-2|TRBV18|few|TRBD1
CASSLQPGTGVGYGYTF
TGTGCCAGCTCATTGCAACCCGGGACAGGGGTAGGCTATGGCTACACCTTC
>TRBJ2-5|TRBV28|NA|TRBD2
CASQTSRETQYF
TGTGCCAGCCAGACTAGCCGAGAGACCCAGTACTTC
>TRBJ1-5|TRBV19|NA|TRBD1
CASQTGGDNQPQHF
TGTGCCAGCCAGACAGGGGGTGACAATCAGCCCCAGCATTTT
>TRBJ2-7|TRBV6-4|NA|NA
CGPQGKEQYF
TGTGGACCCCAGGGGAAGGAGCAGTACTTC
>TRBJ2-5|TRBV6-5|NA|TRBD2
CASSTSGGNQETQYF
TGTGCCAGCAGTACTAGCGGGGGGAACCAAGAGACCCAGTACTTC
>TRBJ1-3|TRBV28|once|NA
CASSLGRISGNTIYF
TGTGCCAGCAGTTTGGGGAGGATCTCTGGAAACACCATATATTTT
>TRBJ1-5|TRBV2|NA|NA
CASKPLDNSNQPQHF
TGTGCCAGCAAGCCTCTGGACAATAGCAATCAGCCCCAGCATTTT
>TRBJ2-1|TRBV7-9|NA|NA
CASSRKSSSPYNEQFF
TGTGCCAGCAGCCGAAAGAGTTCTAGCCCCTACAATGAGCAGTTCTTC
>TRBJ2-6|TRBV27|NA|NA
CASSSQASYSGANVLTF
TGTGCCAGCAGTTCACAGGCCAGTTACTCTGGGGCCAACGTCCTGACTTTC
>TRBJ1-1|TRBV3-1/TRBV3-2|NA|NA
CASSQGGSATEAFF
TGTGCCAGCAGCCAAGGCGGTTCGGCCACTGAAGCTTTCTTT
>TRBJ1-2|TRBV18|NA|TRBD1
CASSGQANYGYTF
TGTGCCAGCTCAGGACAGGCCAACTATGGCTACACCTTC
>TRBJ2-7|TRBV21-1|NA|NA
CASSFRAGQHLEDTYEQCF
TGTGCCAGCAGCTTCCGGGCAGGACAGCACTTAGAGGATACCTACGAGCAGTGCTTC